One and the same sample provided the 11 T cell receptor beta chains below, sequenced in a study of blood T cell repertoires in COVID-19. The table came from immunoSEQ multiplex PCR; TCRdb's copy has only in-frame clones and leaves some out. The table records just under 65,000 clones, approximately 80% of them present only once. The specimen was peripheral blood. The receptor source for this set is a man between 60 and 75 years old with COVID-19, enrolled during active disease.

This chain uses TRBV12-5 with TRBJ2-7; D is possibly TRBD2 (5 bases). The CDR3 covers 14 residues. CDR1 and CDR2 (germline): LGHNT, FRNRAP. V lost 6 bases and J 0 bases, leaving 12 bases between the germline ends. CDR3 nucleotides: TGTGCTAGTGGCCCTGGGGAGAACTCCTACGAGCAGTACTTC. It yields the protein CASGPGENSYEQYF.

This clone has only a few counts. V is TRBV6-1 and J is TRBJ2-3; no definite D call. Trimming cost V 1 base and J 11 bases, with 13 bases left between them. This CDR3 has 13 residues. The V gene's germline CDR1 is MNHNS and CDR2 SASEGT. For the CDR3, the DNA is TGTGCCAGCAGTGAAGAACTGGTGATCTTGCAGTATTTT. It codes for CASSEELVILQYF.

This clone is a singleton in its sample. V and J are TRBV5-1 and TRBJ2-3; 8 nucleotides align to TRBD2. The germline V gene has CDR1 SGHRS and CDR2 YFSETQ. Trimming took 6 bases from V and 4 from J; bases not matched to a gene: 1. The CDR3 contains 12 residues. Written as DNA, the CDR3 is TGCGCCAGCACGGGGGGGCCAGATACGCAGTATTTT. Translating it yields CASTGGPDTQYF.

The J gene is TRBJ2-5, the V gene TRBV5-1; 10 bases align to TRBD2. V lost 4 bases, J lost 1 base, and 4 bases stayed unmatched. The germline CDR1 and CDR2 sequences are SGHRS and YFSETQ. The CDR3 is made up of 15 amino acids. The CDR3 spells CASSTGTSVQETQYF. In DNA, the CDR3 is TGCGCCAGCAGCACTGGGACTAGCGTCCAAGAGACCCAGTACTTC.

The chain has TRBV30 and TRBJ1-2; D gene uncertain. CDR1 is GTSNPN and CDR2 is SVGIG in the germline V gene (reference sequence). Trimming took off 1 base at V and 1 base at J, with 7 bases between the two ends. CDR3 length equals 13 residues. The chain's CDR3 is CAWSEIGNYGYTF. CDR3 bases: TGTGCCTGGAGTGAAATCGGTAACTATGGCTACACCTTC.

This chain connects TRBV5-1 to TRBJ1-1; unclear D gene. Germline CDR1 and CDR2: SGHRS and YFSETQ. This CDR3 is 14 amino acids long. V shed 0 bases and J shed 1 base, with 7 bases lying between them. CDR3 DNA sequence: TGCGCCAGCAGCTTGGTCAGCGGGAACACTGAAGCTTTCTTT. Its translation: CASSLVSGNTEAFF.

This chain joins TRBV14 and TRBJ2-5; 8 nucleotides match TRBD1. Trimming cost V 3 bases and J 5 bases; bases outside gene matches: 8. This CDR3 has 15 amino acids. The germline V gene has CDR1 SGHDN and CDR2 FVKESK. CDR3 in amino acids: CASSQSGTGRETQYF. The CDR3 DNA is TGTGCCAGCAGCCAGTCCGGGACAGGTCGGGAGACCCAGTACTTC. Variable domain in full (rest from reference TRBV14 and TRBJ2-5): EAGVTQFPSHSVIEKGQTVTLRCDPISGHDNLYWYRRVMGKEIKFLLHFVKESKQDESGMPNNRFLAERTGGTYSTLKVQPAELEDSGVYFCASSQSGTGRETQYFGPGTRLLVL.

V gene TRBV5-6 combines with J gene TRBJ1-6; maybe TRBD1 (5 bases). The CDR3 has 15 residues. Germline CDR1 and CDR2: SGHDT and YYEEEE. Trimming pared 4 bases from V and 10 bases from J, leaving 18 bases between. As DNA, the CDR3 is TGTGCCAGCAGCCCGGCGGGGGGGTATGGGTCACCCCTCCACTTT. Its translation is CASSPAGGYGSPLHF.

This clone occurred many times. The gene calls are TRBV30 and TRBJ2-3, with TRBD2 matching over 8 bases. Looked up from germline, CDR1 is GTSNPN and CDR2 is SVGIG (reference sequence). V lost 8 bases and J lost 0; bases outside the gene matches: 7. The CDR3 contains 14 residues. CDR3 sequence: CASPLADSTDTQYF. In DNA form, the CDR3 reads TGTGCCAGCCCACTAGCGGACAGCACAGATACGCAGTATTTT.

This rearrangement joins TRBV24-1 to TRBJ1-2; D is undetermined. This CDR3 comprises 13 residues. V shed 0 bases and J shed 4 bases, with 5 bases lying between them. Germline assignment: CDR1 KGHDR and CDR2 SFDVKD. CDR3 in amino acids: CATSDLGSYGYTF. CDR3 coding DNA: TGTGCCACCAGTGATTTGGGCAGCTATGGCTACACCTTC.

This sequence joins TRBV19 and TRBJ2-4; TRBD2 might be the D (6 bases). Trimming cost V 7 bases and J 9 bases, with 13 bases left between them. Looked up from germline, CDR1 is LNHDA and CDR2 is SQIVND (reference sequence). This CDR3 comprises 12 residues. The chain's CDR3 is CASTEVGSIQYF. As DNA, the CDR3 is TGTGCCAGTACCGAGGTCGGGAGCATTCAGTACTTC. Supplemented by reference TRBV19 and TRBJ2-4, the full variable domain reads DGGITQSPKYLFRKEGQNVTLSCEQNLNHDAMYWYRQDPGQGLRLIYYSQIVNDFQKGDIAEGYSVSREKKESFPLTVTSAQKNPTAFYLCASTEVGSIQYFGAGTRLSVL.